One sample yielded the 17 T cell receptor beta chains listed below, sequenced in a study of early T cells in non-severe SARS-CoV-2 infection. From the 5' RACE reads, TCRdb called clonotypes with MiXCR, one entry per CDR3 protein. The sample contains about 60,000 distinct CDR3 sequences, roughly an eighth of which appear only once. Sequencing was performed on whole blood. The receptors were sampled from an adult who was a healthcare worker with PCR-confirmed SARS-CoV-2 infection or an uninfected control (not recorded which).

In its sample, this clonotype was seen a few times. The rearrangement links TRBV7-6 to TRBJ2-7; a possible D gene is TRBD1 (6 bases). The V and J ends lost 3 bases and 4 bases respectively, with 22 bases between them. The CDR3 is 17 residues long. CDR1 SGHVS and CDR2 FNYEAQ come from the germline V gene. Written as DNA, the CDR3 is TGTGCCAGCAGCTTTGGAGCACCTGGGGGCCAGGGTTACGAGCAGTACTTC. It yields the protein CASSFGAPGGQGYEQYF.

The V and J genes are TRBV6-5 and TRBJ1-1; D is ambiguous. The CDR3 spans 15 residues. Germline CDR1 and CDR2: MNHEY and SVGAGI. V lost 3 bases, J lost 1 base, and 12 bases lay in between. CDR3 loop: CASSYTVIKNTEAFF. In DNA, the CDR3 is TGTGCCAGCAGTTATACGGTTATTAAGAACACTGAAGCTTTCTTT.

The V and J genes are TRBV29-1 and TRBJ2-7; perhaps TRBD2 as D (6 bases). This CDR3 is built from 14 residues. Germline CDR1 is SQVTM and CDR2 is ANQGSEA. V was cut by 3 bases and J by 3 bases, with 15 bases left in between. In nucleotides, the CDR3 is TGCAGCGTTGAGGGGGGACTTCAACACTACGAGCAGTACTTC. It is translated as CSVEGGLQHYEQYF.

This clonotype was observed a handful of times. J is TRBJ1-1 and V is TRBV20-1, with 9 nucleotides matching TRBD1. The length of the CDR3 is 14 residues. Germline V gene lookup returns CDR1 DFQATT and CDR2 SNEGSKA (reference sequence). The junction had 6 bases not matched to a gene; V was cut back by 6 bases and J by 1 base. The CDR3 region has the DNA TGCAGTGCCCGGACAGGGGTCACGAACACTGAAGCTTTCTTT. It yields the protein CSARTGVTNTEAFF.

This chain uses TRBV4-2 with TRBJ1-1; the D is unclear. Trimming removed 3 bases at V and 5 bases at J, with 13 bases between. The CDR3 sequence is 14 residues long. Germline CDR1 LGHNA, CDR2 YNFKEQ. CDR3 in DNA: TGTGCCAGCAGCCATGAATCGCATAGGACTGAAGCTTTCTTT. It is translated as CASSHESHRTEAFF.

A note on this clonotype: Given a much more abundant clone one base away, this may be a read error. The rearrangement joins TRBV13 to TRBJ2-7; 8 bases map to TRBD1. The CDR3 runs to 14 residues. Germline values: CDR1 PRHDT, CDR2 FYEKMQ (reference sequence). V lost 3 bases and J lost 5; bases outside the gene matches: 6. DNA for the CDR3: TGTGCCAGCAGCTTTAGGACAGGGAAGGACGAGCAGTACTTC. This sequence encodes CASSFRTGKDEQYF.

This clonotype came up a few times. The chain has TRBV29-1 and TRBJ2-2; the D gene is possibly TRBD2 (5 bases). CDR1 and CDR2 from the germline V gene are SQVTM and ANQGSEA. V was clipped by 0 bases and J by 5 bases, with 10 bases between them. The CDR3 spans 14 residues. The CDR3 region is CSVEDTSGTGELFF. CDR3 in DNA: TGCAGCGTTGAAGATACTTCGGGGACCGGGGAGCTGTTTTTT.

This clonotype was picked up a small number of times. The V and J genes are TRBV6-2 or TRBV6-3 and TRBJ2-3, with unresolved D. The CDR3 is made up of 15 amino acids. CDR1 is MNHEY, CDR2 SVGEGT, per germline. Between the trimmed V and J ends, which lost 0 bases and 3 bases, there was a span of 10 bases. CDR3 loop: CASSYSLMGTDTQYF. CDR3 DNA: TGTGCCAGCAGTTACTCTCTTATGGGGACAGATACGCAGTATTTT.

This clonotype was recorded at least ten times. The V and J genes are TRBV12-3 or TRBV12-4 and TRBJ1-5; tentative D call: TRBD1 (6 bases). CDR3 length: 13 residues. V was clipped by 4 bases and J by 6 bases, with 10 bases between them. CDR3 residues: CASSWGGAQPQHF. CDR3 sequence (DNA): TGTGCCAGCAGTTGGGGGGGGGCTCAGCCCCAGCATTTT.

This clonotype was observed a few times. This rearrangement joins TRBV28 to TRBJ1-2, with D unresolved. The V end lost 6 bases, the J end lost 8 bases, and 16 bases lay between the germline ends. Germline lookup yields CDR1 MDHEN and CDR2 SYDVKM. There are 13 residues in the CDR3. Here the CDR3 reads CASSRLALRGYTF. CDR3 bases: TGTGCCAGCAGCAGACTTGCCCTTAGGGGCTACACCTTC.

J is TRBJ2-1 and V is TRBV20-1; 8 positions match TRBD2. The CDR3 sequence is 13 residues long. The germline gives CDR1 DFQATT, CDR2 SNEGSKA (reference sequence). With 4 bases clipped from V and 6 bases from J, the junction kept 5 bases outside the gene matches. CDR3 loop: CSAKMTSANEQFF. CDR3 nucleotide sequence: TGCAGTGCTAAAATGACTAGCGCCAATGAGCAGTTCTTC.

This chain links TRBV7-9 with TRBJ2-7; TRBD1 is a possible D gene (6 bases). Germline-derived CDR1 and CDR2 are SEHNR and FQNEAQ (reference sequence). Trimming took off 7 bases at V and 4 bases at J, with 23 bases between the two ends. This CDR3 is built from 16 residues. The DNA of the CDR3 is TGTGCCAGCACCTCAGGGACCTCGACGAGGGGGTACGAGCAGTACTTC. It codes for CASTSGTSTRGYEQYF.

On this clonotype: Sequence at one end of the junction differs from germline and may be a read error. V usage is TRBV7-2 and J usage is TRBJ1-5, with 7 bases fitting TRBD1. Germline values: CDR1 SGHTA, CDR2 FQGNSA. This CDR3 is built from 15 residues. In DNA, the CDR3 is TGTGTCAGCACCAGGGGGAGGCATAGCAATCAGCCCCAGCATTTT. Translated: CVSTRGRHSNQPQHF. The entire variable domain, with the rest obtained from reference TRBV7-2 and TRBJ1-5, is as follows: GAGVSQSPSNKVTEKGKDVELRCDPISGHTALYWYRQSLGQGLEFLIYFQGNSAPDKSGLPSDRFSAERTGGSVSTLTIQRTQQEDSAVYLCVSTRGRHSNQPQHFGDGTRLSIL.

This clonotype was seen a few times. The gene calls are TRBV27 and TRBJ1-3; TRBD1 aligns across 8 bases. After removal of 6 bases from V and 1 base from J, the junction contained 5 bases not matched to a gene. The CDR3 runs 15 residues. The V gene's germline CDR1 is MNHEY and CDR2 SMNVEV (reference sequence). This CDR3 reads CASSPTGGSGNTIYF. For the CDR3, the DNA is TGTGCCAGCAGCCCCACAGGGGGTTCTGGAAACACCATATATTTT.

This clonotype was seen ten or more times. The chain uses TRBV19 and TRBJ1-4; D gene unclear. Trimming took off 5 bases at V and 1 base at J, with 17 bases between the two ends. Looked up from germline, CDR1 is LNHDA and CDR2 is SQIVND (reference sequence). The CDR3 extends over 17 amino acids. CDR3 nucleotides: TGTGCCAGTAGTTCGCGACACACCGCTCTAACTAATGAAAAACTGTTTTTT. This gives the protein CASSSRHTALTNEKLFF.

With respect to this clonotype: This could be a read error, since a much larger clone is one nucleotide away. This chain connects TRBV5-1 to TRBJ1-3; 9 bases map to TRBD1. Germline lookup yields CDR1 SGHRS and CDR2 YFSETQ. The junction had 5 bases not matched to a gene; V was cut back by 3 bases and J by 1 base. This CDR3 has 16 amino acids. The CDR3 is CASSWMGQGSGNTIYF. CDR3 nucleotides: TGCGCCAGCAGCTGGATGGGACAGGGATCTGGAAACACCATATATTTT.

This chain links TRBV5-1 with TRBJ1-3; 7 bases are a match to TRBD1. Unmatched junction bases numbered 7, after V lost 4 bases and J lost 3 bases. The CDR3 has 15 amino acids. Looked up from germline, CDR1 is SGHRS and CDR2 is YFSETQ. In DNA form, the CDR3 reads TGCGCCAGCAGCGTGGGACAGCTAGGTGGAAACACCATATATTTT. Protein product: CASSVGQLGGNTIYF. Looking up the rest from reference TRBV5-1 and TRBJ1-3 gives the full variable domain: KAGVTQTPRYLIKTRGQQVTLSCSPISGHRSVSWYQQTPGQGLQFLFEYFSETQRNKGNFPGRFSGRQFSNSRSEMNVSTLELGDSALYLCASSVGQLGGNTIYFGEGSWLTVV.